Each of the 29 T cell receptor beta chains below was sequenced from the same sample in a study of T cells in Graves' hyperthyroidism and ophthalmopathy (dated by TCRdb to about 2019). Libraries were built with multiplex PCR. Instrument on record: Illumina HiSeq 2000. The TCR beta CDR3 regions were amplified from the RNA transcripts. For the first round of RT-PCR on the TCR CDR3, the HTBI primer set was used together with the Qiagen OneStep RT-PCR kit. Clones were called with MiXCR by TCRdb after fastp trimmed the public reads at Q25, and only in-frame beta chains were retained. Rows are combined by CDR3 protein, so each entry shows the most common genes and DNA. This sample has about 410,000 distinct CDR3 sequences in its table, and under 15% of those were observed once. The top ten constitute approximately 13% of the sample. The material sequenced was blood. Receptors were obtained from a man aged 18 to 29 with Graves' ophthalmopathy.

This chain uses TRBV4-1 with TRBJ2-3; unclear D gene. The CDR3 covers 15 residues. Between the trimmed V and J ends, which lost 0 bases and 4 bases, there was a span of 11 bases. Germline loops: CDR1 MGHRA, CDR2 YSYEKL. As DNA, the CDR3 is TGCGCCAGCAGCCAAGATACGATAGGCCCAGATACGCAGTATTTT. It codes for CASSQDTIGPDTQYF.

The chain has TRBV6-4 and TRBJ2-2; the D gene is possibly TRBD2 (7 bases). The CDR3 length is 18 residues. Germline values: CDR1 MRHNA, CDR2 SNTAGT. The ends were cut back, 4 bases at V and 4 bases at J, with 22 bases in the middle. The CDR3 bases are TGTGCCAGCAGTGCCCTCCCGGGACGGGGGGCGGGCACCGGGGAGCTGTTTTTT. Translating it yields CASSALPGRGAGTGELFF.

This clonotype was recorded many times. This chain links TRBV6-1 with TRBJ1-5; perhaps TRBD1 as D (6 bases). Germline V gene lookup returns CDR1 MNHNS and CDR2 SASEGT. This CDR3 has 17 residues. V dropped 5 bases and J dropped 0 bases, with 17 bases sitting between them. As DNA, the CDR3 is TGTGCCAGCAGTCCAAGAGGGGGGACCTATAGCAATCAGCCCCAGCATTTT. This sequence encodes CASSPRGGTYSNQPQHF.

This clonotype was observed many times. The chain recombines TRBV7-6 with TRBJ2-3; the match to TRBD1 covers 10 bases. V was clipped by 3 bases and J by 4 bases; unmatched bases: 1. There are 14 residues in the CDR3. CDR1 and CDR2 from the germline V gene are SGHVS and FNYEAQ. The CDR3 reads CASSLDRGADTQYF. For the CDR3, the DNA is TGTGCCAGCAGCTTGGACAGGGGGGCAGATACGCAGTATTTT.

The chain joins TRBV5-4 to TRBJ1-3; D gene unclear. CDR3 size: 16 residues. V gave up 3 bases and J gave up 0 bases, with 13 bases separating them. Germline V CDR1 and CDR2: SGHNT, YYREEE (reference sequence). CDR3 sequence: CASSSAGRTSGNTIYF. The CDR3 DNA is TGTGCCAGCAGCTCCGCTGGTAGGACCTCTGGAAACACCATATATTTT.

The chain links TRBV5-8 to TRBJ1-3, with D unclear. The V end lost 0 bases, the J end lost 2 bases, and 9 bases lay between the germline ends. CDR1 is SGHTS, CDR2 YDEGEE, per germline. This CDR3 has 15 residues. For the CDR3, the DNA is TGTGCCAGCAGCTTGGCGTGGTTTGCTGGAAACACCATATATTTT. It is translated as CASSLAWFAGNTIYF.

This clonotype was seen many times. The V gene is TRBV6-1, the J gene TRBJ2-1; 9 bases match TRBD1. Germline lookup yields CDR1 MNHNS and CDR2 SASEGT. The CDR3 extends over 17 amino acids. Trimming took 5 bases from V and 7 from J; bases not matched to a gene: 15. CDR3 sequence (DNA): TGTGCCAGCAGTCCCTGGGTGGGGACAGGGAAAGGGAATGAGCAGTTCTTC. Its translation: CASSPWVGTGKGNEQFF.

This clonotype was counted at least ten times. The chain combines TRBV20-1 with TRBJ1-5; TRBD1 is a possible D gene (5 bases). Trimming pared 3 bases from V and 7 bases from J, leaving 13 bases between. Germline-derived CDR1 and CDR2 are DFQATT and SNEGSKA (reference sequence). This CDR3 is 13 amino acids long. CDR3 in DNA: TGCAGTGCTAGTCCACAGGAGAGCCAGCCCCAGCATTTT. Translated, it gives CSASPQESQPQHF.

This clonotype was seen ten or more times. The chain links TRBV3-1 to TRBJ1-5; D remains unclear. The V gene lost 0 bases and the J gene lost 2 bases, with 5 bases spanning the gap. Germline V gene sequence: CDR1 LGHDT, CDR2 YNNKEL (reference sequence). The CDR3 is 14 amino acids. This CDR3 reads CASSQDGGNQPQHF. In DNA form, the CDR3 reads TGTGCCAGCAGCCAAGATGGGGGCAATCAGCCCCAGCATTTT.

This clonotype occurred many times. The V call is TRBV7-9, the J call TRBJ1-1, with 8 bases identical to TRBD1. Per the germline V gene, CDR1 is SEHNR and CDR2 is FQNEAQ (reference sequence). Trimming at V came to 5 bases and at J to 6 bases, leaving 8 bases not matched to a gene. This CDR3 comprises 14 residues. DNA of the CDR3: TGTGCCAGCAGCCTAGACAGGGGTGGGGCTGAAGCTTTCTTT. As protein: CASSLDRGGAEAFF.

This clonotype was found many times. V and J are TRBV7-9 and TRBJ2-7; TRBD1 matches 7 bases. The CDR3 covers 15 residues. Germline V gene sequence: CDR1 SEHNR, CDR2 FQNEAQ (reference sequence). V trimming: 5 bases; J trimming: 2 bases; junction bases outside the gene matches: 9. The CDR3 region has the DNA TGTGCCAGCAGCAAGACCGGGACAGATACCTACGAGCAGTACTTC. This encodes CASSKTGTDTYEQYF.

This clonotype was counted a few times. The genes are TRBV4-1 and TRBJ2-3; 8 bases are a match to TRBD2. CDR3 length: 17 amino acids. Losses at the gene ends were 1 base for V and 0 bases for J; bases not matched to a gene: 6. Germline V lookup: CDR1 MGHRA, CDR2 YSYEKL. CDR3 amino acids: CASSQVFRTSSTDTQYF. CDR3 DNA: TGCGCCAGCAGCCAAGTTTTTAGGACTAGCAGCACAGATACGCAGTATTTT.

V is TRBV30 and J is TRBJ2-3; TRBD2 is a possible D gene (5 bases). V was clipped by 3 bases and J by 0 bases, with 7 bases between them. Per germline, CDR1 GTSNPN and CDR2 SVGIG (reference sequence). The CDR3 runs 13 residues. CDR3 sequence (DNA): TGTGCCTGGAGAAGGAGGAGCACAGATACGCAGTATTTT. Translation gives CAWRRRSTDTQYF.

The rearrangement links TRBV19 to TRBJ2-3; 10 bases fit TRBD2. Losses at the gene ends were 3 bases for V and 9 bases for J; bases not matched to a gene: 3. This CDR3 region has 13 residues. Germline CDR1 LNHDA, CDR2 SQIVND (reference sequence). The CDR3 loop is CASSMEREGTQYF. The CDR3 coding sequence is TGTGCCAGTAGTATGGAGCGGGAGGGCACGCAGTATTTT.

In this sample, this clonotype turned up many times. The genes are TRBV7-9 and TRBJ2-3; D is unclear. Trimming stripped 10 bases from V and 6 bases from J, with 8 bases between. The germline gives CDR1 SEHNR, CDR2 FQNEAQ (reference sequence). CDR3 length: 10 amino acids. The CDR3 DNA sequence: TGTGCCACCGACTGGGATACGCAGTATTTT. The encoded protein is CATDWDTQYF.

Ten or more counts support this clonotype. The genes are TRBV6-5 and TRBJ1-2; D gene ambiguous. Trimming removed 0 bases at V and 4 bases at J, with 12 bases between. This CDR3 comprises 15 residues. The germline CDR1 and CDR2 sequences are MNHEY and SVGAGI. CDR3 in amino acids: CASSYSRGLGYGYTF. DNA of the CDR3: TGTGCCAGCAGTTACTCGCGGGGTCTGGGCTATGGCTACACCTTC.

The table lists this clonotype with many counts. This chain joins TRBV7-9 and TRBJ1-2, with a tentative D call TRBD1 (6 bases). Germline CDR1 is SEHNR and CDR2 is FQNEAQ (reference sequence). The CDR3 runs 16 residues. The germline V and J ends were trimmed by 5 bases and 0 bases, with 16 bases remaining between them. CDR3 coding DNA: TGTGCCAGCAGCACACCGACAGGACCTGCTAACTATGGCTACACCTTC. Protein: CASSTPTGPANYGYTF.

This clonotype was recorded at least ten times. The rearrangement joins TRBV6-6 to TRBJ2-7, with 14 bases that match TRBD2. The CDR3 sequence is 17 residues long. Germline V gene sequence: CDR1 MNHNY, CDR2 SVGAGI (reference sequence). The ends lost 2 bases at V and 4 bases at J; junction bases unmatched: 7. CDR3 sequence (DNA): TGTGCCAGCAGTTACCCGGGACTAGCGGGGGCGAGTTACGAGCAGTACTTC. It is translated as CASSYPGLAGASYEQYF.

The genes are TRBV11-3 and TRBJ2-1; no clear D. The CDR3 length is 16 residues. The V gene's germline CDR1 is SGHNT and CDR2 YENEEA. V was trimmed by 5 bases and J by 4 bases, leaving 18 bases between them. CDR3 sequence reads: CASSPRATDRYNEQFF. The CDR3 region has the DNA TGTGCCAGCAGCCCCCGGGCAACTGATAGGTACAATGAGCAGTTCTTC.

The gene calls are TRBV12-5 and TRBJ2-3, with 9 bases identical to TRBD1. This CDR3 has 16 residues. Germline V lookup: CDR1 LGHNT, CDR2 FRNRAP. J was trimmed by 4 bases and V by 5 bases; bases with no gene match: 10. This CDR3 reads CASGVRDREGSDTQYF. CDR3 coding DNA: TGTGCTAGTGGTGTGAGGGACAGGGAAGGGTCAGATACGCAGTATTTT.

This rearrangement joins TRBV19 to TRBJ2-7; D is unclear. In germline, CDR1 is LNHDA, CDR2 SQIVND (reference sequence). Trimming cost V 3 bases and J 3 bases, with 18 bases left between them. The CDR3 contains 16 residues. CDR3 in DNA: TGTGCCAGTAGTATCAGCAGTAGCCCAAAGGACTACGAGCAGTACTTC. It specifies CASSISSSPKDYEQYF.

This clonotype was counted at least ten times. The chain employs TRBV12-3 or TRBV12-4 and TRBJ1-2; the D is unclear. V lost 0 bases to trimming and J lost 4 bases, with 12 bases between them. The CDR3 is 15 amino acids. The CDR3 is CASSLAPLESYGYTF. The CDR3 nucleotides read TGTGCCAGCAGTTTAGCTCCCTTAGAGTCCTATGGCTACACCTTC.

The chain couples TRBV7-3 to TRBJ2-2; 9 positions agree with TRBD1. This CDR3 has 17 amino acids. Germline loops: CDR1 SGHTA, CDR2 FQGTGA. Trimming cost V 5 bases and J 1 base; bases outside gene matches: 8. This chain's CDR3 is CASSHQGDRENTGELFF. The CDR3 nucleotides are TGTGCCAGCAGCCACCAGGGGGACAGGGAGAACACCGGGGAGCTGTTTTTT.

Worth noting for this clonotype: The junction departs from the called germline gene at one end, perhaps through a read error. The CDR3 here is CASSRWQTYGQYF. CDR3 nucleotides: TGTGCCAGCAGCCGCTGGCAAACCTACGGGCAGTACTTC. V gene TRBV5-6 combines with J gene TRBJ2-7; unclear D gene. This CDR3 is built from 13 residues. Germline V lookup: CDR1 SGHDT, CDR2 YYEEEE.

J is TRBJ2-6 and V is TRBV4-1; D might be TRBD1 (6 bases). The CDR3 length is 20 residues. V lost 3 bases and J 0 bases, leaving 21 bases between the germline ends. Germline CDR1 is MGHRA and CDR2 is YSYEKL. The chain's CDR3 is CASSQILGTQIPSGANVLTF. CDR3 in DNA: TGCGCCAGCAGCCAGATATTGGGGACACAGATACCCTCTGGGGCCAACGTCCTGACTTTC.

Many counts were recorded for this clonotype. The chain carries TRBV5-1 and TRBJ1-5, with 8 bases matching TRBD1. After removal of 4 bases from V and 4 bases from J, the junction contained 13 bases not matched to a gene. The CDR3 contains 17 residues. Germline CDR1 and CDR2: SGHRS and YFSETQ. The CDR3 region has the DNA TGCGCCAGCAGCCCAGCCATGGACAGGGAACGGAATCAGCCCCAGCATTTT. It translates to CASSPAMDRERNQPQHF.

There are many counts of this clonotype. The chain carries TRBV5-1 and TRBJ2-7; tentatively, D is TRBD1 (7 bases). The length of the CDR3 is 16 residues. V dropped 2 bases and J dropped 3 bases, with 18 bases sitting between them. Per the germline V gene, CDR1 is SGHRS and CDR2 is YFSETQ. The CDR3 reads CASSFSVQGGNYEQYF. CDR3 sequence (DNA): TGCGCCAGCAGCTTCTCGGTGCAGGGGGGCAACTACGAGCAGTACTTC.

This clonotype has a handful of counts. The V call is TRBV24-1, the J call TRBJ2-1; either TRBD1 or TRBD2 may fit D (5 bases each). Trimming removed 1 base from V and 5 bases from J, with 11 bases in between. This CDR3 is built from 15 residues. CDR1 is KGHDR and CDR2 is SFDVKD in the germline V gene. As DNA, the CDR3 is TGTGCCACCAGTGATTTCGTGGGACCCAACAATGAGCAGTTCTTC. It yields the protein CATSDFVGPNNEQFF.

This clonotype appeared a few times. The V gene is TRBV12-3 or TRBV12-4, the J gene TRBJ2-2; 12 nucleotides line up with TRBD2. This CDR3 spans 15 amino acids. V shed 3 bases, J shed 5 bases, and the junction held 1 base outside the gene matches. Here the CDR3 DNA reads TGTGCCAGCAGTTTCGGACTAGCGGGAACCGGGGAGCTGTTTTTT. It translates to CASSFGLAGTGELFF.